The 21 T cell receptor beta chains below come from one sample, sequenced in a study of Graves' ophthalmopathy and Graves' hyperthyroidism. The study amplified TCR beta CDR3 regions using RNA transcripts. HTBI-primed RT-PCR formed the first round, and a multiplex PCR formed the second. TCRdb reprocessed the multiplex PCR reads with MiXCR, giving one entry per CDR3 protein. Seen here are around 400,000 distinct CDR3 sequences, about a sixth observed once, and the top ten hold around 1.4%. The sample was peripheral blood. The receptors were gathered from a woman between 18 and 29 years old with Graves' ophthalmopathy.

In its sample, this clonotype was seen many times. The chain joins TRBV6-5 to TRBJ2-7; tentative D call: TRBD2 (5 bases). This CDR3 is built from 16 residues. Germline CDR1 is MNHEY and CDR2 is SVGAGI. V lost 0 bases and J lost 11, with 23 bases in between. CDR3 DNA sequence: TGTGCCAGCAGTTACTCGAGCGGCACACTCCAAATTCAGGAGTACTTC. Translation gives CASSYSSGTLQIQEYF.

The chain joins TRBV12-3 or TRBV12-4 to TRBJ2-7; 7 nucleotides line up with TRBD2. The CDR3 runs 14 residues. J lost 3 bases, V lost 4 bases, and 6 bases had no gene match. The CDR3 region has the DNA TGTGCCAGCAGTTATAAGCGGGACGTCTACGAGCAGTACTTC. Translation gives CASSYKRDVYEQYF.

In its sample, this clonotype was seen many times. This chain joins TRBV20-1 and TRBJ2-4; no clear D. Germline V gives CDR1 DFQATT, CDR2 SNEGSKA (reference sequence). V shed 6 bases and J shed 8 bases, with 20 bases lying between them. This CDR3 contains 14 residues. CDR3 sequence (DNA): TGCAGTGCCCCAACAAGTAGTCTTGGTGACATTCAGTACTTC. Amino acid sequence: CSAPTSSLGDIQYF.

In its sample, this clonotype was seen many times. The CDR3 sequence is CASRPHRGMGTEAFF. CDR3 DNA: TGTGCCAGCAGACCACACAGGGGGATGGGTACTGAAGCTTTCTTT. The chain carries TRBV6-1 and TRBJ1-1; TRBD1 matches at 8 bases. V lost 6 bases to trimming and J lost 5 bases; unmatched junction nucleotides: 11. The CDR3 consists of 15 residues. Per the germline V gene, CDR1 is MNHNS and CDR2 is SASEGT.

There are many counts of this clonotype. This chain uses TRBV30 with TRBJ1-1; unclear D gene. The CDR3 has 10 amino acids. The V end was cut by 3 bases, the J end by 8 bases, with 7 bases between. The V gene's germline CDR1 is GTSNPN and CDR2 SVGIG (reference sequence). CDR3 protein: CAWRYPEAFF. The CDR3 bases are TGTGCCTGGAGATACCCCGAAGCTTTCTTT.

The CDR3 nucleotides are TGTGCCAGCAGCTCGTTGCCCGAGCAGTACTTC. Translating it yields CASSSLPEQYF. The chain has TRBV28 and TRBJ2-7; D remains unclear. The CDR3 extends over 11 amino acids. Germline V CDR1 and CDR2: MDHEN, SYDVKM. V lost 6 bases and J lost 6, with 9 bases in between.

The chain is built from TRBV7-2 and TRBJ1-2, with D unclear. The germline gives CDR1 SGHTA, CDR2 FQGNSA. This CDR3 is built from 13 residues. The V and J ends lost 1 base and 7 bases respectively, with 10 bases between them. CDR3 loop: CASSLGKGAGYTF. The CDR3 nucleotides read TGTGCCAGCAGCTTAGGCAAGGGAGCTGGCTACACCTTC.

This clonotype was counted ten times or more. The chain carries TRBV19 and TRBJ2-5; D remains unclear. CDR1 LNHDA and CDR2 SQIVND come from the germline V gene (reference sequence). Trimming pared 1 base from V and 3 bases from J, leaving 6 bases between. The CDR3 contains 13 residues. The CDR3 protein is CASSIVSEETQYF. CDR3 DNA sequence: TGTGCCAGTAGTATAGTGTCGGAAGAGACCCAGTACTTC.

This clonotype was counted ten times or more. This CDR3 reads CASSYKVEDSRETQYF. In nucleotides, the CDR3 is TGTGCCAGCAGTTATAAAGTGGAGGACTCGCGAGAGACCCAGTACTTC. V is TRBV6-5 and J is TRBJ2-5; tentative D call: TRBD2 (5 bases). The V gene lost 3 bases and the J gene lost 4 bases, with 18 bases spanning the gap. Germline CDR1 MNHEY, CDR2 SVGAGI. The CDR3 has 16 residues.

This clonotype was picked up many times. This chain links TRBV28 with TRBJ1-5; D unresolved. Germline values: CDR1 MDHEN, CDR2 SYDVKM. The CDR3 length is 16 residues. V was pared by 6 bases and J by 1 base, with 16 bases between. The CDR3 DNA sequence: TGTGCCAGCAGGAACCCTCCGGGTCTGAGCAATCAGCCCCAGCATTTT. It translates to CASRNPPGLSNQPQHF.

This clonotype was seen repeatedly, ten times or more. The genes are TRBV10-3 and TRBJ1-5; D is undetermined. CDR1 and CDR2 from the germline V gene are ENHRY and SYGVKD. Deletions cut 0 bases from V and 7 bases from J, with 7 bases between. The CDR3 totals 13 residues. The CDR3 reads CAISESGGQPQHF. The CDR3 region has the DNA TGTGCCATCAGTGAGTCCGGAGGGCAGCCCCAGCATTTT.

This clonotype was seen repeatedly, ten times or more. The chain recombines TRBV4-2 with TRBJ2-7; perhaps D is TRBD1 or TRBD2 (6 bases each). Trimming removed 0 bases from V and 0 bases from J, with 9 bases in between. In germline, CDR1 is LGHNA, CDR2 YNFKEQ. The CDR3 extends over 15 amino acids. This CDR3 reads CASSQDPGASYEQYF. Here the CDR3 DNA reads TGTGCCAGCAGCCAAGACCCGGGGGCCTCCTACGAGCAGTACTTC.

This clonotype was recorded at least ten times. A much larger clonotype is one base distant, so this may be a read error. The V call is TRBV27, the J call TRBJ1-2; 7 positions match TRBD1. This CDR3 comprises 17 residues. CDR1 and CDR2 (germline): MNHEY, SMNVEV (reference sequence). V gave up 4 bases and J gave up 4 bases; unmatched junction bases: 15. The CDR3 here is CASSSEIETGRIYGYTF. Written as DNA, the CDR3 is TGTGCCAGCAGTTCGGAGATCGAGACAGGGAGAATCTATGGCTACACCTTC.

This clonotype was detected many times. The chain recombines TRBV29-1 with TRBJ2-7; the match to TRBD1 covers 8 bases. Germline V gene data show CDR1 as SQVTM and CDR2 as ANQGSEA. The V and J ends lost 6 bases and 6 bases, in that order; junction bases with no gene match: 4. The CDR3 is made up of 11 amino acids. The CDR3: CSVRTGSEQYF. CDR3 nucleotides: TGCAGCGTGAGGACAGGGAGCGAGCAGTACTTC.

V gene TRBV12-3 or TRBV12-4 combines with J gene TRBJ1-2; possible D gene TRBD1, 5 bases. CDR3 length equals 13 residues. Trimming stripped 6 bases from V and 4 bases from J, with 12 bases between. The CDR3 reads CASRIAGSYGYTF. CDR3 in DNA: TGTGCCAGCAGAATAGCAGGGTCCTATGGCTACACCTTC.

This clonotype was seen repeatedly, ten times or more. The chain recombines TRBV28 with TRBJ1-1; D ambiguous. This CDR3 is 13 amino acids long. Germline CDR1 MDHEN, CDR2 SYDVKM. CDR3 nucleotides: TGTGTCGCGGCGCGGCGACCCGACACTGAAGCTTTCTTT. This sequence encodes CVAARRPDTEAFF. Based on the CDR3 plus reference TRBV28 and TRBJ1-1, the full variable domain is DVKVTQSSRYLVKRTGEKVFLECVQDMDHENMFWYRQDPGLGLRLIYFSYDVKMKEKGDIPEGYSVSREKKERFSLILESASTNQTSMYLCVAARRPDTEAFFGQGTRLTVV.

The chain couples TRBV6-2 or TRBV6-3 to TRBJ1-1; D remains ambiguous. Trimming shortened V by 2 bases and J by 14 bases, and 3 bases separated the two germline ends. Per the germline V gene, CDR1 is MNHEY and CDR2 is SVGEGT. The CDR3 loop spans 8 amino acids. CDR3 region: CASSYPFF. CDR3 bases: TGTGCCAGCAGTTACCCCTTCTTT.

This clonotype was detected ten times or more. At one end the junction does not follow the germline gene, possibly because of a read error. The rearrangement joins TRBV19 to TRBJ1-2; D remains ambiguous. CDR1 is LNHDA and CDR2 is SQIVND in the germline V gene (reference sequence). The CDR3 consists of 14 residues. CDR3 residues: CARSMALGGYGYTF. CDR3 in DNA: TGTGCCCGTAGTATGGCCCTGGGAGGCTATGGCTACACCTTC.

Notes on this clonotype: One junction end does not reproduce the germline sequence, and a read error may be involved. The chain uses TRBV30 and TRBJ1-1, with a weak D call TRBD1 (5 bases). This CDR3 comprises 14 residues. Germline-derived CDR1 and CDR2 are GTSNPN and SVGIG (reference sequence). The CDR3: CAWGRRGMSTGAFF. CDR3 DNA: TGTGCCTGGGGTCGAAGGGGCATGAGTACTGGAGCTTTCTTT. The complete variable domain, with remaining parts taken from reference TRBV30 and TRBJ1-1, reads SQTIHQWPATLVQPVGSPLSLECTVEGTSNPNLYWYRQAAGRGLQLLFYSVGIGQISSEVPQNLSASRPQDRQFILSSKKLLLSDSGFYLCAWGRRGMSTGAFFGQGTRLTVV.

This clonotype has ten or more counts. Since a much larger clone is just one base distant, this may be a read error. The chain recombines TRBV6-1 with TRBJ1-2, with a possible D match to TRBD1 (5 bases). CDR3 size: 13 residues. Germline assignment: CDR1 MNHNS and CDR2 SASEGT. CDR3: CACSQGQGYGYTF. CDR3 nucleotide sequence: TGTGCCTGCAGTCAAGGGCAGGGCTATGGCTACACCTTC.

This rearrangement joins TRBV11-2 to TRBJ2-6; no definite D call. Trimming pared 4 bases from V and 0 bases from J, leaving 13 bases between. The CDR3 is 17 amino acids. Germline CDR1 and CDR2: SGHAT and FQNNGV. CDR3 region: CASSSPFAVSGANVLTF. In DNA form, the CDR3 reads TGTGCCAGCAGCTCCCCGTTTGCAGTCTCTGGGGCCAACGTCCTGACTTTC.